These 23 T cell receptor beta chains came from one sample sequenced in a study of radiation and T cells in renal cell carcinoma. Time point here: blood 2 weeks post-SBRT. Stated treatment: 15 Gy SBRT to primary tumor, nephrectomy 4 weeks later. Here immunoSEQ multiplex PCR was the method, and the copy in TCRdb shows in-frame clones only, minus some. The data contain 70,000 to 80,000 clones, around 85% of them singletons. This material consisted of blood, taken from a patient whose treatment included radiotherapy and nephrectomy. Receptors originate from a woman in her fifties or sixties with renal cell carcinoma.

The genes are TRBV9 and TRBJ1-1; maybe TRBD1 (6 bases). The CDR3 contains 12 residues. Germline V gene data show CDR1 as SGDLS and CDR2 as YYNGEE. Trimming left V 4 bases short and J 7 bases short, with 11 bases between. CDR3 amino acids: CASSNSDSEAFF. The DNA for the CDR3 is TGTGCCAGCAGCAACTCGGACAGTGAAGCTTTCTTT.

The V call is TRBV10-1, the J call TRBJ1-2, with 8 bases that match TRBD1. The CDR3 covers 14 residues. Unmatched junction bases numbered 8, after V lost 7 bases and J lost 4 bases. Germline V gives CDR1 WNHNN, CDR2 SYGVQD (reference sequence). Here the CDR3 DNA reads TGCGCCAGCAAGGGTGAGGACAGGGCCTATGGCTACACCTTC. This sequence encodes CASKGEDRAYGYTF.

The V and J genes are TRBV28 and TRBJ2-5, with 10 bases aligning to TRBD1. The V and J ends lost 5 bases and 5 bases, in that order; junction bases with no gene match: 8. CDR1 and CDR2 (germline): MDHEN, SYDVKM. This CDR3 is built from 15 residues. This CDR3 is CASSRGQGPEETQYF. CDR3 bases: TGTGCCAGCAGTAGGGGACAGGGGCCGGAGGAGACCCAGTACTTC.

The CDR3 sequence: CAISLHGRLDGYTF. DNA for the CDR3: TGTGCCATCAGCCTACACGGGCGTCTTGATGGCTACACCTTC. This chain joins TRBV10-3 and TRBJ1-2; D call uncertain. The CDR3 consists of 14 residues. Germline assignment: CDR1 ENHRY and CDR2 SYGVKD. The V and J ends lost 6 bases and 6 bases respectively, with 17 bases between them.

The chain recombines TRBV11-2 with TRBJ1-1, with 8 nucleotides matching TRBD1. The CDR3 extends over 16 amino acids. V shed 2 bases and J 4 bases; nucleotides not matched to a gene: 9. Germline V gives CDR1 SGHAT, CDR2 FQNNGV. The CDR3 reads CASSLTQGAPVTEAFF. The CDR3 nucleotides read TGTGCCAGCAGCTTAACTCAGGGGGCGCCGGTCACTGAAGCTTTCTTT.

V and J are TRBV30 and TRBJ1-2, with TRBD1 matching over 11 bases. This CDR3 spans 15 amino acids. The germline V gene has CDR1 GTSNPN and CDR2 SVGIG (reference sequence). V lost 0 bases and J lost 4; bases outside the gene matches: 4. The CDR3 is CAWSVRTGGAYGYTF. CDR3 DNA: TGTGCCTGGAGTGTACGGACAGGGGGCGCCTATGGCTACACCTTC.

This chain joins TRBV10-3 and TRBJ2-7, with D perhaps TRBD1 or TRBD2 (5 bases each). The CDR3 has 12 amino acids. The germline V and J ends were trimmed by 6 bases and 6 bases, with 12 bases remaining between them. From germline, CDR1 is ENHRY and CDR2 SYGVKD. Here the CDR3 reads CAISGAPGEQYF. In DNA, the CDR3 is TGTGCCATCAGCGGGGCACCTGGCGAGCAGTACTTC.

This sequence joins TRBV4-3 and TRBJ1-3; 9 positions match TRBD1. Germline-derived CDR1 and CDR2 are LGHNA and YSLEER. V trimming: 0 bases; J trimming: 4 bases; junction bases outside the gene matches: 10. The CDR3 extends over 18 amino acids. The chain's CDR3 is CASSQDPNRGQAGNTIYF. DNA of the CDR3: TGCGCCAGCAGCCAAGACCCAAACAGGGGGCAAGCCGGAAACACCATATATTTT.

This clone has a handful of counts. V gene TRBV14 combines with J gene TRBJ1-1, with D possibly matching TRBD1 (5 bases). The germline V gene encodes CDR1 SGHDN and CDR2 FVKESK. CDR3 length: 13 amino acids. Trimming stripped 4 bases from V and 3 bases from J, with 9 bases between. The CDR3 is CASSLGTYTEAFF. The CDR3 DNA reads as TGTGCCAGCAGCCTCGGGACGTACACTGAAGCTTTCTTT.

This chain joins TRBV10-3 and TRBJ1-2; D is ambiguous. V was cut by 0 bases and J by 5 bases, with 4 bases left in between. CDR1 is ENHRY, CDR2 SYGVKD, per germline. The CDR3 spans 12 residues. The CDR3 DNA follows: TGTGCCATCAGTGAGTCGGGTTATGGCTACACCTTC. It yields the protein CAISESGYGYTF.

The V and J genes are TRBV6-6 and TRBJ1-1; D gene unclear. Germline assignment: CDR1 MNHNY and CDR2 SVGAGI (reference sequence). This CDR3 has 13 amino acids. Trimming cost V 1 base and J 1 base, with 4 bases left between them. The CDR3 DNA reads TGTGCCAGCAGTTACTTAGGGAACACTGAAGCTTTCTTT. Translation: CASSYLGNTEAFF.

The chain links TRBV20-1 to TRBJ1-2; D is undetermined. This CDR3 region has 11 residues. The V end lost 5 bases, the J end lost 4 bases, and 8 bases lay between the germline ends. Germline V lookup: CDR1 DFQATT, CDR2 SNEGSKA (reference sequence). The CDR3 nucleotides read TGCAGTGCTCCTAAGGCCTATGGCTACACCTTC. The encoded protein is CSAPKAYGYTF.

The CDR3 region is CASSHGGEQFF. The CDR3 region has the DNA TGTGCCAGCAGCCACGGCGGGGAGCAGTTCTTC. The chain couples TRBV7-6 to TRBJ2-1; a possible D gene is TRBD2 (5 bases). The V end was cut by 5 bases, the J end by 10 bases, with 9 bases between. CDR3 length equals 11 residues. Germline-derived CDR1 and CDR2 are SGHVS and FNYEAQ.

This rearrangement joins TRBV14 to TRBJ1-1; D possibly corresponds to TRBD1 (5 bases). CDR3 size: 13 residues. Trimming cost V 1 base and J 7 bases, with 10 bases left between them. Germline CDR1 is SGHDN and CDR2 is FVKESK. CDR3 bases: TGTGCCAGCAGCCAAGGACAGCAGGGTGAAGCTTTCTTT. This translates into CASSQGQQGEAFF.

As for this clone: The sample holds other DNA sequences that translate to the same CDR3. The V gene is TRBV2, the J gene TRBJ2-1; no reliable D call. The CDR3 loop spans 11 amino acids. Trimming took 6 bases from V and 4 from J, leaving 4 bases between them. The germline CDR1 and CDR2 sequences are SNHLY and FYNNEI. CDR3 nucleotide sequence: TGTGCCAGCAGCGGTTACAATGAGCAGTTCTTC. This sequence encodes CASSGYNEQFF. The full variable domain, rest sourced from reference TRBV2 and TRBJ2-1, is EPEVTQTPSHQVTQMGQEVILRCVPISNHLYFYWYRQILGQKVEFLVSFYNNEISEKSEIFDDQFSVERPDGSNFTLKIRSTKLEDSAMYFCASSGYNEQFFGPGTRLTVL.

The V and J genes are TRBV7-2 and TRBJ2-2; D might be TRBD1 or TRBD2, each matching 6 bases. Germline CDR1 is SGHTA and CDR2 is FQGNSA. The germline V and J ends were trimmed by 5 bases and 1 base, with 17 bases remaining between them. The CDR3 is made up of 17 amino acids. The CDR3 loop is CASSIPEGEMNTGELFF. CDR3 nucleotide sequence: TGTGCCAGCAGCATCCCGGAGGGGGAGATGAACACCGGGGAGCTGTTTTTT.

This rearrangement joins TRBV6-4 to TRBJ1-1, with D possibly being TRBD1 (5 bases). The CDR3 is 14 residues long. Germline V gives CDR1 MRHNA, CDR2 SNTAGT. V lost 2 bases and J lost 2, with 9 bases in between. CDR3 in DNA: TGTGCCAGCAGTGACGGGGCAGGAAACACTGAAGCTTTCTTT. It yields the protein CASSDGAGNTEAFF.

The chain links TRBV19 to TRBJ1-2; D perhaps matches TRBD1 (5 bases). The V and J ends lost 6 bases and 1 base respectively, with 12 bases between them. The length of the CDR3 is 14 residues. Germline V lookup: CDR1 LNHDA, CDR2 SQIVND (reference sequence). The DNA for the CDR3 is TGTGCCAGTAGCGCTGGGGGTAATAACTATGGCTACACCTTC. Translated: CASSAGGNNYGYTF.

The chain joins TRBV6-1 to TRBJ2-7; 8 positions match TRBD2. V lost 2 bases, J lost 3 bases, and 9 bases stayed unmatched. Looked up from germline, CDR1 is MNHNS and CDR2 is SASEGT. The CDR3 contains 16 residues. CDR3 in amino acids: CASSESRRGASYEQYF. CDR3 bases: TGTGCCAGCAGTGAATCGAGGCGGGGGGCAAGCTACGAGCAGTACTTC.

V and J are TRBV28 and TRBJ1-5; D unresolved. V dropped 2 bases and J dropped 0 bases, with 11 bases sitting between them. The germline V gene has CDR1 MDHEN and CDR2 SYDVKM. This CDR3 has 16 amino acids. The CDR3 region is CASSLLLRLSNQPQHF. The CDR3 nucleotides are TGTGCCAGCAGTTTACTTCTGCGCCTTAGCAATCAGCCCCAGCATTTT.

The chain employs TRBV10-3 and TRBJ2-7; 9 bases align to TRBD1. This CDR3 has 13 amino acids. Germline assignment: CDR1 ENHRY and CDR2 SYGVKD. V lost 7 bases to trimming and J lost 2 bases; unmatched junction nucleotides: 3. The CDR3 DNA reads TGTGCCATCAACGGACAGGGGACCTACGAGCAGTACTTC. Protein: CAINGQGTYEQYF.

The V gene is TRBV7-2, the J gene TRBJ2-1; unclear D gene. The CDR3 is made up of 15 amino acids. In germline, CDR1 is SGHTA, CDR2 FQGNSA. Trimming cost V 2 bases and J 4 bases, with 12 bases left between them. CDR3 coding DNA: TGTGCCAGCAGCTTAACGGTTGAATCTTACAATGAGCAGTTCTTC. Protein: CASSLTVESYNEQFF.

This chain connects TRBV27 to TRBJ2-7; D may correspond to TRBD1 or TRBD2 (6 bases each). The CDR3 sequence is 15 residues long. Trimming shortened V by 2 bases and J by 7 bases, and 18 bases separated the two germline ends. CDR1 is MNHEY, CDR2 SMNVEV, per germline (reference sequence). CDR3 sequence reads: CASSLNSLGAGEQYF. The CDR3 DNA reads TGTGCCAGCAGTTTAAACTCTCTGGGGGCGGGGGAGCAGTACTTC.